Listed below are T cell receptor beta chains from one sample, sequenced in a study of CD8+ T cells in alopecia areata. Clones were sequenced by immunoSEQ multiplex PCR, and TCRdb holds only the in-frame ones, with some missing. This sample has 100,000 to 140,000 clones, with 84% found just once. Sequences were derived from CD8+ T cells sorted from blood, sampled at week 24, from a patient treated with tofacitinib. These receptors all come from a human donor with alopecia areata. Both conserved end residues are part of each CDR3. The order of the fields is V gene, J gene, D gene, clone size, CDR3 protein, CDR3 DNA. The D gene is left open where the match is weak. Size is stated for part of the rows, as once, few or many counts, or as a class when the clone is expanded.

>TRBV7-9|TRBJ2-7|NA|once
CASSISTKYEQYF
TGTGCCAGCAGCATCTCGACAAAATACGAGCAGTACTTC
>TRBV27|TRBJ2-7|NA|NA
CASSLRPGPGREQYF
TGTGCCAGCAGTTTACGGCCGGGCCCCGGACGGGAGCAGTACTTC
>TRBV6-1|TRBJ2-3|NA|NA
CASSVYSIEADTQYF
TGTGCCAGCAGTGTATACTCGATAGAGGCAGATACGCAGTATTTT
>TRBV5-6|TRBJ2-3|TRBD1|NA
CASRGAHRGRNFTDTQYF
TGTGCCAGCAGGGGGGCCCACAGGGGAAGGAATTTCACAGATACGCAGTATTTT
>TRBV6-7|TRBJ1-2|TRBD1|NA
CASSYLGQGATGYTF
TGTGCCAGCAGTTACCTGGGACAGGGGGCGACCGGCTACACCTTC
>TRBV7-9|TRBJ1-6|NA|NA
CASSLGNSPLHF
TGTGCCAGCAGCTTAGGAAATTCACCCCTCCACTTT
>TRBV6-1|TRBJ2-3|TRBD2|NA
CASSERTSGGYTDTQYF
TGTGCCAGCAGTGAACGAACTAGCGGGGGCTACACAGATACGCAGTATTTT
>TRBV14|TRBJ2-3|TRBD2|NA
CASSPGGGGAFDDTQYF
TGTGCCAGCAGTCCCGGAGGCGGGGGGGCCTTCGACGATACGCAGTATTTT
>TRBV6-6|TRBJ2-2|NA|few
CASSRGVSTGELFF
TGTGCCAGCAGCCGGGGAGTCAGTACCGGGGAGCTGTTTTTT
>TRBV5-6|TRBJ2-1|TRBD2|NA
CASSSDSGGASYNEQFF
TGTGCCAGCAGCAGCGATAGCGGGGGGGCCTCCTACAATGAGCAGTTCTTC
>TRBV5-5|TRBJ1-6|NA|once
CASSLGQDVSPLHF
TGTGCCAGCAGCTTGGGACAGGATGTCTCACCCCTCCACTTT
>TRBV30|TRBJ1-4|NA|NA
CAWRAQSTNEKLFF
TGTGCCTGGAGAGCACAGTCAACTAATGAAAAACTGTTTTTT
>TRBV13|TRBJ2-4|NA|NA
CASSLPTGPSGPIQYF
TGTGCCAGCAGCTTGCCAACGGGACCCAGCGGTCCCATTCAGTACTTC
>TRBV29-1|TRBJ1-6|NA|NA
CSVELLALTYNSPLHF
TGCAGCGTTGAATTGTTAGCTCTAACCTATAATTCACCCCTCCACTTT
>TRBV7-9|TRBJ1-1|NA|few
CASSFRVGVDTEAFF
TGTGCCAGCAGCTTCAGGGTAGGCGTGGACACTGAAGCTTTCTTT
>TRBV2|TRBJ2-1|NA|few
CASSEEVTADEQFF
TGTGCCAGCAGTGAAGAAGTGACAGCGGATGAGCAGTTCTTC
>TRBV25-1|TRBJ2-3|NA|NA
CASSEGTLYSTDTQYF
TGTGCCAGCAGTGAAGGGACACTCTATAGCACAGATACGCAGTATTTT
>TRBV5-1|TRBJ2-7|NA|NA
CASSIGHGSYEQYF
TGCGCCAGCAGCATCGGACACGGGTCCTACGAGCAGTACTTC
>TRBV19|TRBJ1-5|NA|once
CASSPPGISNQPQHF
TGTGCCAGTAGTCCCCCAGGGATTAGCAATCAGCCCCAGCATTTT
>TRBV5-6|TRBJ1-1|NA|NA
CASSLGYVGRTEAFF
TGTGCCAGCAGCTTGGGGTATGTAGGTAGGACTGAAGCTTTCTTT
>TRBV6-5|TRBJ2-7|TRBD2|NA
CASSYTAGVSYEQYF
TGTGCCAGCAGTTACACAGCGGGGGTATCCTACGAGCAGTACTTC
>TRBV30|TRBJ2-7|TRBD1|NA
CAWGRDRATYEQYF
TGTGCCTGGGGCCGGGACAGGGCCACCTACGAGCAGTACTTC
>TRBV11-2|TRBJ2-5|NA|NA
CASSSPEEGWETQYF
TGTGCCAGCAGCTCCCCGGAGGAGGGTTGGGAGACCCAGTACTTC
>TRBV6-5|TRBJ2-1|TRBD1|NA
CASSRQGFDEQFF
TGTGCCAGCAGCAGACAGGGGTTCGATGAGCAGTTCTTC
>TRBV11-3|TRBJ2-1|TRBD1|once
CASSARDREDEQFF
TGTGCCAGCAGCGCCCGGGACAGGGAAGATGAGCAGTTCTTC
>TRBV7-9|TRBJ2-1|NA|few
CASSSGVHNEQFF
TGTGCCAGCAGCTCCGGGGTTCACAATGAGCAGTTCTTC
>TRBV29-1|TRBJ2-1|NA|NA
CSVFKGSSYNEQFF
TGCAGCGTGTTTAAAGGTAGCTCCTACAATGAGCAGTTCTTC
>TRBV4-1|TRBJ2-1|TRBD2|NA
CASSQDRGSGSEQFF
TGCGCCAGCAGCCAAGATAGGGGTAGCGGGAGTGAGCAGTTCTTC
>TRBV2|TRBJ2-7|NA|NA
CASSEDVYEQYF
TGTGCCAGCAGTGAAGACGTCTACGAGCAGTACTTC
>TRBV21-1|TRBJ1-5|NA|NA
CASKRRYNQPQHF
TGTGCCAGCAAAAGGAGGTACAATCAGCCCCAGCATTTT
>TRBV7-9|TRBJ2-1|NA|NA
CASSLNPSRYEQFF
TGTGCCAGCAGCTTAAACCCTAGTCGGTATGAGCAGTTCTTC
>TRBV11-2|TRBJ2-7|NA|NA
CATHDLGRSYEQYF
TGTGCCACCCACGACTTGGGTCGTTCCTACGAGCAGTACTTC